Each of the 5 T cell receptor beta chains below was sequenced from the same sample in a study of cytomegalovirus exposure and HLA in healthy donors. It was with 60 Vbeta and 13 Jbeta primers that the PCR ran. Data came from immunoSEQ multiplex PCR; TCRdb stores just in-frame clones and leaves some out. The profile shows fewer than 120,000 clones, approximately 82% of them singletons. Material for sequencing was PBMCs. These receptors all stem from a young man in good health and CMV-seropositive.

V usage is TRBV9 and J usage is TRBJ1-2; perhaps TRBD1 as D (6 bases). The V end lost 3 bases, the J end lost 7 bases, and 7 bases lay between the germline ends. The germline V gene encodes CDR1 SGDLS and CDR2 YYNGEE. This CDR3 region has 11 residues. The chain's CDR3 is CASSAGVGYTF. For the CDR3, the DNA is TGTGCCAGCAGCGCAGGGGTTGGCTACACCTTC. Full variable domain (remainder filled in from reference TRBV9 and TRBJ1-2): DSGVTQTPKHLITATGQRVTLRCSPRSGDLSVYWYQQSLDQGLQFLIQYYNGEERAKGNILERFSAQQFPDLHSELNLSSLELGDSALYFCASSAGVGYTFGSGTRLTVV.

This clone has only one observation. V gene TRBV7-2 combines with J gene TRBJ2-7, with TRBD1 identical over 9 bases. V was clipped by 8 bases and J by 6 bases; unmatched bases: 14. The CDR3 spans 15 residues. Germline values: CDR1 SGHTA, CDR2 FQGNSA. The CDR3 is CASALSRDRVGEQYF. The CDR3 DNA follows: TGTGCCAGCGCCCTGTCCCGGGACAGGGTTGGCGAGCAGTACTTC.

The V gene is TRBV4-3, the J gene TRBJ1-6; possible D gene TRBD1, 6 bases. Germline CDR1 is LGHNA and CDR2 is YSLEER. V lost 1 base, J lost 10 bases, and 11 bases lay in between. There are 14 residues in the CDR3. As DNA, the CDR3 is TGCGCCAGCAGCCAAGGCAGGGGCGGATCACCCCTCCACTTT. Translated: CASSQGRGGSPLHF.

The rearrangement uses TRBV11-2 and TRBJ2-7; maybe TRBD2 (5 bases). This CDR3 contains 14 residues. Germline CDR1 is SGHAT and CDR2 is FQNNGV. V was shortened by 5 bases and J by 2 bases, with 13 bases between the two germline ends. The CDR3 spells CASSAGVPTYEQYF. CDR3 nucleotides: TGTGCCAGCAGCGCCGGGGTACCCACCTACGAGCAGTACTTC.

This sequence joins TRBV15 and TRBJ1-1; D is possibly TRBD1 (5 bases). This CDR3 comprises 12 residues. The germline gives CDR1 LNHNV, CDR2 YYDKDF (reference sequence). V was pared by 4 bases and J by 6 bases, with 9 bases between. CDR3 in amino acids: CATSTGSPEAFF. The CDR3 nucleotides are TGTGCCACCAGCACAGGGTCTCCTGAAGCTTTCTTT.